These 26 T cell receptor beta chains were sequenced from one sample in a study of shared clonotypes between healthy human individuals. Sequencing was performed with immunoSEQ multiplex PCR; in TCRdb, only in-frame clones are kept and a portion is missing. The table records about 2,500,000 clones, around nine tenths of them present only once. Sequenced input: naive CD4+ T cells sorted from blood. As for subset: CD45RA+ positively selected. Receptors were obtained from a man aged 18 to 29 in good health.

The chain joins TRBV5-6 to TRBJ1-2; 8 bases match TRBD1. The germline V gene encodes CDR1 SGHDT and CDR2 YYEEEE. The CDR3 length is 15 residues. With 5 bases clipped from V and 0 bases from J, the junction kept 6 bases outside the gene matches. The CDR3 is CASRLQGAANYGYTF. The CDR3 bases are TGTGCCAGCAGACTGCAGGGGGCAGCTAACTATGGCTACACCTTC.

This sequence joins TRBV10-3 and TRBJ2-7, with 13 bases matching TRBD2. Losses at the gene ends were 5 bases for V and 4 bases for J; bases not matched to a gene: 5. Germline CDR1 reads ENHRY; CDR2 reads SYGVKD. The CDR3 runs to 15 residues. The CDR3: CAISTTSGRAYEQYF. CDR3 bases: TGTGCCATCAGTACCACTAGCGGGAGGGCTTACGAGCAGTACTTC.

The gene calls are TRBV27 and TRBJ2-7, with 11 bases that match TRBD2. The germline gives CDR1 MNHEY, CDR2 SMNVEV (reference sequence). J was trimmed by 6 bases and V by 2 bases; bases with no gene match: 9. This CDR3 comprises 16 residues. This CDR3 reads CASSLDRLAGPLEQYF. The DNA of the CDR3 is TGTGCCAGCAGTTTAGATCGACTAGCGGGACCACTCGAGCAGTACTTC.

This chain links TRBV2 with TRBJ2-3, with TRBD1 identical over 8 bases. Germline values: CDR1 SNHLY, CDR2 FYNNEI. This CDR3 region has 16 residues. After removal of 6 bases from V and 0 bases from J, the junction contained 8 bases not matched to a gene. CDR3 residues: CASRIWDRLSTDTQYF. The CDR3 bases are TGTGCCAGCAGGATATGGGACAGGCTTAGCACAGATACGCAGTATTTT.

The CDR3 loop is CAWSNGRQETQYF. CDR3 bases: TGTGCCTGGAGTAACGGCAGGCAAGAGACCCAGTACTTC. The V call is TRBV30, the J call TRBJ2-5; the D is unclear. Germline CDR1 reads GTSNPN; CDR2 reads SVGIG (reference sequence). The CDR3 spans 13 residues. Trimming shortened V by 2 bases and J by 2 bases, and 9 bases separated the two germline ends.

V is TRBV7-2 and J is TRBJ2-3; D not resolved. This CDR3 region has 13 residues. V was shortened by 3 bases and J by 4 bases, with 8 bases between the two germline ends. The V gene's germline CDR1 is SGHTA and CDR2 FQGNSA. As DNA, the CDR3 is TGTGCCAGCAGCTTCGTCGGTCCAGATACGCAGTATTTT. Amino acids: CASSFVGPDTQYF.

The gene calls are TRBV19 and TRBJ1-4; D possibly corresponds to TRBD1 (5 bases). The germline V gene has CDR1 LNHDA and CDR2 SQIVND (reference sequence). Trimming left V 8 bases short and J 5 bases short, with 9 bases between. This CDR3 contains 12 residues. CDR3 residues: CASGGRNEKLFF. The CDR3 coding sequence is TGTGCCAGTGGGGGACGGAATGAAAAACTGTTTTTT.

J is TRBJ2-3 and V is TRBV5-4, with D hard to call. The CDR3 runs to 13 residues. The germline CDR1 and CDR2 sequences are SGHNT and YYREEE (reference sequence). The V end was cut by 4 bases, the J end by 4 bases, with 10 bases between. CDR3 residues: CASSVPGSDTQYF. CDR3 DNA: TGTGCCAGCAGCGTCCCGGGCTCAGATACGCAGTATTTT.

The rearrangement links TRBV10-1 to TRBJ2-7; D possibly corresponds to TRBD1 (5 bases). Germline lookup yields CDR1 WNHNN and CDR2 SYGVQD (reference sequence). V was shortened by 5 bases and J by 0 bases, with 11 bases between the two germline ends. The CDR3 is 14 residues long. Here the CDR3 DNA reads TGCGCCAGCAGTTTACGGCAGGGCTCCTACGAGCAGTACTTC. It yields the protein CASSLRQGSYEQYF.

This clone was recorded once. This chain uses TRBV4-3 with TRBJ2-1; D gene ambiguous. V gave up 3 bases and J gave up 2 bases, with 14 bases separating them. This CDR3 is built from 16 residues. CDR1 LGHNA and CDR2 YSLEER come from the germline V gene. This CDR3 reads CASSQRFEGAYNEQFF. CDR3 bases: TGCGCCAGCAGCCAGAGATTCGAAGGCGCCTACAATGAGCAGTTCTTC.

As concerns this clone: Other nucleotide sequences from this sample produce the same CDR3. The CDR3 DNA reads TGTGCCAGCAGCTTAGATTCTGGGAATCAGCCCCAGCATTTT. This translates into CASSLDSGNQPQHF. V and J are TRBV7-2 and TRBJ1-5; unclear D gene. The germline V and J ends were trimmed by 1 base and 4 bases, with 8 bases remaining between them. From germline, CDR1 is SGHTA and CDR2 FQGNSA. This CDR3 contains 14 residues.

The chain has TRBV6-6 and TRBJ2-3; D gene ambiguous. V was shortened by 6 bases and J by 0 bases, with 16 bases between the two germline ends. The CDR3 totals 16 residues. Germline CDR1 and CDR2: MNHNY and SVGAGI (reference sequence). The CDR3 DNA reads as TGTGCCAGCAGACACCTACAGTTTTCTAGCACAGATACGCAGTATTTT. Residues: CASRHLQFSSTDTQYF.

The chain has TRBV9 and TRBJ1-4; no firm D call. The CDR3 is 14 amino acids. CDR1 is SGDLS and CDR2 is YYNGEE in the germline V gene. The V and J ends lost 4 bases and 0 bases respectively, with 7 bases between them. CDR3 nucleotide sequence: TGTGCCAGCAGCAAGAGTGCAACTAATGAAAAACTGTTTTTT. Translating gives CASSKSATNEKLFF. Full variable domain (missing parts from reference TRBV9 and TRBJ1-4): DSGVTQTPKHLITATGQRVTLRCSPRSGDLSVYWYQQSLDQGLQFLIQYYNGEERAKGNILERFSAQQFPDLHSELNLSSLELGDSALYFCASSKSATNEKLFFGSGTQLSVL.

This clone was recorded only once. The V call is TRBV19, the J call TRBJ2-2, with D hard to call. CDR1 LNHDA and CDR2 SQIVND come from the germline V gene (reference sequence). The CDR3 consists of 12 residues. Trimming removed 7 bases from V and 2 bases from J, with 5 bases in between. The CDR3 is CASKGNTGELFF. The CDR3 DNA reads TGTGCCAGTAAAGGTAACACCGGGGAGCTGTTTTTT. The whole variable domain, remainder taken from reference TRBV19 and TRBJ2-2, is DGGITQSPKYLFRKEGQNVTLSCEQNLNHDAMYWYRQDPGQGLRLIYYSQIVNDFQKGDIAEGYSVSREKKESFPLTVTSAQKNPTAFYLCASKGNTGELFFGEGSRLTVL.

In regard to this clone: The sample holds other DNA sequences that translate to the same CDR3. V usage is TRBV5-4 and J usage is TRBJ2-3; TRBD2 matches at 8 bases. V gave up 5 bases and J gave up 1 base; unmatched junction bases: 3. The V gene's germline CDR1 is SGHNT and CDR2 YYREEE (reference sequence). CDR3 length: 14 amino acids. The CDR3 reads CASRSGGGTDTQYF. The CDR3 DNA is TGTGCCAGCAGATCCGGGGGGGGCACAGATACGCAGTATTTT.

The V call is TRBV7-2, the J call TRBJ1-6; D call uncertain. Between the trimmed V and J ends, which lost 0 bases and 7 bases, there was a span of 10 bases. The CDR3 has 15 amino acids. The germline gives CDR1 SGHTA, CDR2 FQGNSA. CDR3 in DNA: TGTGCCAGCAGCTTAGCGCTTGCACCAAATTCACCCCTCCACTTT. This codes for CASSLALAPNSPLHF.

The chain combines TRBV7-8 with TRBJ2-7; D not certain. The CDR3 runs 14 residues. Per germline, CDR1 SGHVS and CDR2 FQNEAQ. V gave up 0 bases and J gave up 5 bases, with 11 bases separating them. The DNA of the CDR3 is TGTGCCAGCAGCTTAGCCCGGCTAGGTGACGAGCAGTACTTC. This encodes CASSLARLGDEQYF.

The rearrangement joins TRBV5-1 to TRBJ1-4; 11 bases line up with TRBD1. Germline V gene lookup returns CDR1 SGHRS and CDR2 YFSETQ. The CDR3 loop spans 15 amino acids. Unmatched junction bases numbered 6, after V lost 3 bases and J lost 8 bases. The CDR3 sequence is CASSSRTGGVEKLFF. In DNA form, the CDR3 reads TGCGCCAGCAGCTCCCGGACAGGGGGCGTAGAAAAACTGTTTTTT.

This clone has just one count. This chain links TRBV10-3 with TRBJ2-7; TRBD1 aligns across 11 bases. Trimming took 6 bases from V and 7 from J; bases not matched to a gene: 17. The CDR3 covers 17 residues. Germline assignment: CDR1 ENHRY and CDR2 SYGVKD. The DNA of the CDR3 is TGTGCCATCAGAAATAACTTAGGGACAGGGGGTGTGGGGGAGCAGTACTTC. It yields the protein CAIRNNLGTGGVGEQYF.

The chain links TRBV6-6 to TRBJ1-1; 10 nucleotides match TRBD1. Trimming cost V 4 bases and J 6 bases; bases outside gene matches: 5. Germline CDR1 and CDR2: MNHNY and SVGAGI (reference sequence). CDR3 length: 14 residues. The CDR3 bases are TGTGCCAGCAGTTCGACAGGGGGCGTCGCTGAAGCTTTCTTT. As protein: CASSSTGGVAEAFF.

This clone was seen only a few times. The V gene is TRBV29-1, the J gene TRBJ1-5, with unresolved D. The CDR3 covers 12 residues. CDR1 and CDR2 from the germline V gene are SQVTM and ANQGSEA. Trimming took off 3 bases at V and 6 bases at J, with 9 bases between the two ends. The CDR3 here is CSVEQDGQPQHF. The DNA of the CDR3 is TGCAGCGTTGAGCAAGACGGTCAGCCCCAGCATTTT.

This clone was found once. In DNA form, the CDR3 reads TGTGCCTGGAGGCCCTGGGGGCTAGAAGCTTTCTTT. Translating gives CAWRPWGLEAFF. The genes are TRBV30 and TRBJ1-1; TRBD1 might be the D (6 bases). The CDR3 covers 12 residues. Germline V CDR1 and CDR2: GTSNPN, SVGIG (reference sequence). Trimming took off 3 bases at V and 8 bases at J, with 13 bases between the two ends.

The gene calls are TRBV19 and TRBJ2-1; D uncertain. Looked up from germline, CDR1 is LNHDA and CDR2 is SQIVND (reference sequence). This CDR3 has 15 residues. V was pared by 5 bases and J by 0 bases, with 11 bases between. The CDR3 sequence: CASSASIHSYNEQFF. The DNA of the CDR3 is TGTGCCAGTAGTGCCTCAATACACTCCTACAATGAGCAGTTCTTC.

The chain has TRBV7-2 and TRBJ2-3; 7 nucleotides agree with TRBD2. CDR1 and CDR2 (germline): SGHTA, FQGNSA. The CDR3 covers 14 residues. J gave up 9 bases and V 0 bases, and 6 bases lay outside the gene matches. The CDR3 DNA reads as TGTGCCAGCAGCTTAGCCCGCGGGAGTGTAACGCAGTATTTT. Protein product: CASSLARGSVTQYF.

This rearrangement joins TRBV14 to TRBJ2-7; TRBD1 is a possible D gene (5 bases). Trimming removed 1 base at V and 6 bases at J, with 22 bases between. The germline gives CDR1 SGHDN, CDR2 FVKESK. This CDR3 is 17 amino acids long. The CDR3: CASSQVGQGSRNSEQYF. As DNA, the CDR3 is TGTGCCAGCAGCCAAGTGGGGCAGGGCTCAAGGAACTCCGAGCAGTACTTC.

This chain uses TRBV7-9 with TRBJ2-5; D might be TRBD1 or TRBD2, each matching 5 bases. CDR3 length equals 13 residues. CDR1 and CDR2 from the germline V gene are SEHNR and FQNEAQ (reference sequence). V lost 5 bases and J lost 5, with 12 bases in between. DNA for the CDR3: TGTGCCAGCAGCCCCGGGGCCGCCGAGACCCAGTACTTC. This codes for CASSPGAAETQYF.